This entry is about one TCR beta chain. The second PCR ran roughly 6 to 11 cycles with a sample-barcoded 5' primer and J-beta primers. MiXCR, applied by TCRdb to the 5' RACE reads, yields one record per CDR3 protein. The sample carries 1.5 million to 2 million distinct CDR3 sequences, about 35% recorded once. The sample belongs to a study of blood T cells in healthy people across ages. This CDR3 has 14 amino acids. J lost 0 bases, V lost 9 bases, and 5 bases had no gene match. CDR1 and CDR2 (germline): ENHRY, SYGVKD. The chain couples TRBV10-3 to TRBJ2-1; 7 bases align to TRBD2. This TCR was sampled from a woman aged 25 to 39 in good health. Sequencing was done on a sample of blood. The CDR3 bases are TGTGCCATACAGCGGGATAGCTCCTACAATGAGCAGTTCTTC. Residues: CAIQRDSSYNEQFF.